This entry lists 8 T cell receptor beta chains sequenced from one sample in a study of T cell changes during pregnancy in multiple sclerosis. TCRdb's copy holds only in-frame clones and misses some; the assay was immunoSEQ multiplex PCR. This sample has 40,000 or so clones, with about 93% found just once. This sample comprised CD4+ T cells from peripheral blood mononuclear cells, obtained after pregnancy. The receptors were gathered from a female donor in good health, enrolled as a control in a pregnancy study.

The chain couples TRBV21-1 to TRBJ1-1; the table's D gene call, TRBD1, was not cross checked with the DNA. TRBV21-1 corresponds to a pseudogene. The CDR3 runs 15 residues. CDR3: CASSALQGRNTEAFF. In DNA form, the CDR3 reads TGTGCCAGCAGCGCGCTACAGGGGCGGAACACTGAAGCTTTCTTT.

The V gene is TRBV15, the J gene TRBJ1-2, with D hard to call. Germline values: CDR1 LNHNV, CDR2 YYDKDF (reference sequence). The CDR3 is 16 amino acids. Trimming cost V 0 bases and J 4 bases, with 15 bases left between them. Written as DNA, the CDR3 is TGTGCCACCAGCAGAGATCCGAGGGCCGAGGGCTATGGCTACACCTTC. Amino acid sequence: CATSRDPRAEGYGYTF.

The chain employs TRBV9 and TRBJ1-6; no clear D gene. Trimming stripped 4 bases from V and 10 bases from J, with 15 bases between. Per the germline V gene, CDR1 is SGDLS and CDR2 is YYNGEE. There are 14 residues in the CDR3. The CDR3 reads CASSLKQVDSPLHF. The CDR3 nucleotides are TGTGCCAGCAGCCTCAAGCAGGTAGACTCACCCCTCCACTTT.

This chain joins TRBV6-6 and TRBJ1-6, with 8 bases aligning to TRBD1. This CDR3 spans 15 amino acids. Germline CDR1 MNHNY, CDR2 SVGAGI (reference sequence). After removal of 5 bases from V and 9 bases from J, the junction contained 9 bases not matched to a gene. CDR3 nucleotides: TGTGCCAGCAGTAACGGACAGGGTCTTGGTTCACCCCTCCACTTT. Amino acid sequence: CASSNGQGLGSPLHF.

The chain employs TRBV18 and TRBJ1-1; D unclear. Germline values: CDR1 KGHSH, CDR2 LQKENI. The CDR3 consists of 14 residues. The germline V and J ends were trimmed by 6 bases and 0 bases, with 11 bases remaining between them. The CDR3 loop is CASSLGDMNTEAFF. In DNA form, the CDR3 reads TGTGCCAGCTCCTTGGGAGACATGAACACTGAAGCTTTCTTT. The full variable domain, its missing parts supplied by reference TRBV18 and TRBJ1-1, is NAGVMQNPRHLVRRRGQEARLRCSPMKGHSHVYWYRQLPEEGLKFMVYLQKENIIDESGMPKERFSAEFPKEGPSILRIQQVVRGDSAAYFCASSLGDMNTEAFFGQGTRLTVV.

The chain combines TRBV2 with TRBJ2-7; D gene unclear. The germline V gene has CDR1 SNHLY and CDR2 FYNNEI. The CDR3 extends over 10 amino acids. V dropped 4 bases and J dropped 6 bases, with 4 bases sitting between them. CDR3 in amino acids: CASSVLEQYF. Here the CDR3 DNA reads TGTGCCAGCAGTGTCCTCGAGCAGTACTTC.

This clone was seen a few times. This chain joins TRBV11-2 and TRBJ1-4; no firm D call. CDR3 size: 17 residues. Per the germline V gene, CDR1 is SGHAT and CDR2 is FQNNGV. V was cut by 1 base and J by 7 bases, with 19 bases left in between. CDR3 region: CASSLAKTVPRGEKLFF. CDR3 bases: TGTGCCAGCAGCTTAGCAAAGACTGTCCCCAGAGGTGAAAAACTGTTTTTT.

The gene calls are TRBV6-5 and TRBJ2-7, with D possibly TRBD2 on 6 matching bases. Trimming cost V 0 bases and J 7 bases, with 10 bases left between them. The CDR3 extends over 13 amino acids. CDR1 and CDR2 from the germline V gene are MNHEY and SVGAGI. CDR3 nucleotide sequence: TGTGCCAGCAGTTACTCGAGTAGCGGTGAGCAGTACTTC. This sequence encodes CASSYSSSGEQYF.